The 30 T cell receptor beta chains below come from one sample, sequenced in a study of cytomegalovirus exposure and HLA in healthy donors. The PCR made use of 60 Vbeta and 13 Jbeta primers. Sequenced by immunoSEQ multiplex PCR; TCRdb stores in-frame clones only, minus some. The repertoire holds 110,000 to 150,000 clones, with about 64% as singletons. The specimen sequenced was PBMCs. These receptor sequences come from a man in his 60s in good health and CMV-seronegative.

The V call is TRBV28, the J call TRBJ1-1; 11 bases are shared with TRBD1. CDR1 and CDR2 from the germline V gene are MDHEN and SYDVKM. V trimming: 4 bases; J trimming: 3 bases; junction bases outside the gene matches: 4. CDR3 size: 15 residues. CDR3 coding DNA: TGTGCCAGCAGTTATTGGGGACAGGGGGACACTGAAGCTTTCTTT. This sequence encodes CASSYWGQGDTEAFF. The full variable domain, completed using reference TRBV28 and TRBJ1-1, is DVKVTQSSRYLVKRTGEKVFLECVQDMDHENMFWYRQDPGLGLRLIYFSYDVKMKEKGDIPEGYSVSREKKERFSLILESASTNQTSMYLCASSYWGQGDTEAFFGQGTRLTVV.

This chain's CDR3 is CASSVVGLRDEQYF. DNA of the CDR3: TGTGCCAGCAGCGTAGTGGGGCTTCGCGACGAGCAGTACTTC. The V and J genes are TRBV9 and TRBJ2-7, with D perhaps TRBD1 (5 bases). Germline-derived CDR1 and CDR2 are SGDLS and YYNGEE. CDR3 size: 14 residues. Trimming took off 0 bases at V and 5 bases at J, with 12 bases between the two ends.

The chain combines TRBV11-1 with TRBJ2-2; D ambiguous. This CDR3 is built from 14 residues. The germline V gene has CDR1 SGHAT and CDR2 FQDESV (reference sequence). Between the trimmed V and J ends, which lost 1 base and 0 bases, there was a span of 3 bases. CDR3 region: CASSLDTNTGELFF. CDR3 nucleotide sequence: TGTGCCAGCAGCTTAGACACGAACACCGGGGAGCTGTTTTTT.

This clone was detected only once. J is TRBJ2-7 and V is TRBV19, with TRBD2 matching over 10 bases. V trimming: 4 bases; J trimming: 4 bases; junction bases outside the gene matches: 7. Germline V gives CDR1 LNHDA, CDR2 SQIVND (reference sequence). The CDR3 extends over 15 amino acids. DNA of the CDR3: TGTGCCAGTAGTACCCCTAGCGGGAGCCGGTACGAGCAGTACTTC. Amino acids: CASSTPSGSRYEQYF.

The rearrangement joins TRBV5-1 to TRBJ2-1, with 16 bases lining up with TRBD2. V lost 3 bases to trimming and J lost 8 bases; unmatched junction nucleotides: 5. The CDR3 has 16 residues. Germline CDR1 SGHRS, CDR2 YFSETQ. CDR3 loop: CASSSGLAGGDYEQFF. DNA for the CDR3: TGCGCCAGCAGCTCGGGACTAGCGGGAGGGGACTATGAGCAGTTCTTC.

The chain combines TRBV19 with TRBJ1-4; D gene uncertain. The germline CDR1 and CDR2 sequences are LNHDA and SQIVND (reference sequence). Trimming cost V 4 bases and J 5 bases, with 8 bases left between them. This CDR3 is built from 13 residues. The CDR3 protein is CASSTSVNEKLFF. In nucleotides, the CDR3 is TGTGCCAGTAGTACCTCAGTGAATGAAAAACTGTTTTTT.

This chain links TRBV30 with TRBJ2-7, with a possible D match to TRBD2 (6 bases). The germline V gene encodes CDR1 GTSNPN and CDR2 SVGIG (reference sequence). Trimming stripped 5 bases from V and 5 bases from J, with 16 bases between. The CDR3 contains 13 residues. CDR3 sequence reads: CAWGTGTGDEQYF. The CDR3 DNA reads TGTGCCTGGGGGACTGGCACTGGGGACGAGCAGTACTTC.

The chain joins TRBV19 to TRBJ2-4, with 11 bases matching TRBD2. The germline gives CDR1 LNHDA, CDR2 SQIVND (reference sequence). The CDR3 loop spans 16 amino acids. V shed 1 base and J 2 bases; nucleotides not matched to a gene: 1. The CDR3 loop is CASSIGLAGTKNIQYF. In DNA form, the CDR3 reads TGTGCCAGTAGTATAGGACTAGCGGGGACCAAAAACATTCAGTACTTC.

This chain connects TRBV4-1 to TRBJ1-1, with D unclear. Between the trimmed V and J ends, which lost 0 bases and 1 base, there was a span of 15 bases. Per germline, CDR1 MGHRA and CDR2 YSYEKL. The CDR3 length is 17 residues. CDR3 protein: CASSQDLRVPANTEAFF. CDR3 sequence (DNA): TGCGCCAGCAGCCAAGATCTGCGGGTCCCCGCGAACACTGAAGCTTTCTTT.

The V call is TRBV28, the J call TRBJ1-1; no firm D call. V was clipped by 3 bases and J by 11 bases, with 13 bases between them. Germline values: CDR1 MDHEN, CDR2 SYDVKM. This CDR3 is 12 amino acids long. The CDR3 protein is CASSLGFPGAFF. DNA of the CDR3: TGTGCCAGCAGTTTGGGTTTCCCCGGGGCTTTCTTT.

Comments on this clone: Within the sample, other DNA sequences also encode this same CDR3. The V gene is TRBV6-1, the J gene TRBJ2-7; 9 bases are a match to TRBD2. J was trimmed by 2 bases and V by 4 bases; bases with no gene match: 3. Germline V lookup: CDR1 MNHNS, CDR2 SASEGT. This CDR3 has 14 residues. CDR3 protein: CASSGLAGAYEQYF. CDR3 in DNA: TGTGCCAGCAGTGGGTTAGCGGGGGCCTACGAGCAGTACTTC.

The chain links TRBV5-6 to TRBJ2-5; the match to TRBD2 covers 11 bases. Losses at the gene ends were 7 bases for V and 5 bases for J; bases not matched to a gene: 4. This CDR3 contains 13 residues. The germline V gene has CDR1 SGHDT and CDR2 YYEEEE. CDR3 sequence reads: CASVPSGRETQYF. The CDR3 DNA reads as TGTGCCAGCGTCCCTAGCGGGAGGGAGACCCAGTACTTC.

The chain combines TRBV9 with TRBJ1-1; maybe TRBD1 (6 bases). V was cut by 0 bases and J by 8 bases, with 20 bases left in between. The CDR3 has 16 amino acids. CDR1 is SGDLS and CDR2 is YYNGEE in the germline V gene. The CDR3: CASSVGAGDILAEAFF. The CDR3 DNA reads as TGTGCCAGCAGCGTAGGGGCGGGGGACATACTTGCCGAAGCTTTCTTT.

The rearrangement links TRBV28 to TRBJ2-1; D is possibly TRBD2 (5 bases). V was trimmed by 2 bases and J by 7 bases, leaving 9 bases between them. This CDR3 comprises 13 residues. Germline V CDR1 and CDR2: MDHEN, SYDVKM. The CDR3 nucleotides read TGTGCCAGCAGTTTAGGACGGAGGAATGAGCAGTTCTTC. It translates to CASSLGRRNEQFF.

The genes are TRBV9 and TRBJ2-7, with 7 bases aligning to TRBD1. V lost 3 bases and J lost 6; bases outside the gene matches: 12. Germline CDR1 reads SGDLS; CDR2 reads YYNGEE. The CDR3 is made up of 15 amino acids. The CDR3 sequence: CASSASGTAEGEQYF. DNA of the CDR3: TGTGCCAGCAGCGCCTCCGGGACAGCTGAGGGCGAGCAGTACTTC.

V usage is TRBV6-5 and J usage is TRBJ2-3, with D possibly being TRBD1 (5 bases). This CDR3 region has 16 residues. Germline V CDR1 and CDR2: MNHEY, SVGAGI. With 3 bases removed from V and 0 bases from J, the gap between germline ends came to 13 bases. Here the CDR3 reads CASSYTGAPSTDTQYF. The DNA for the CDR3 is TGTGCCAGCAGTTATACAGGAGCCCCTAGCACAGATACGCAGTATTTT.

The chain is built from TRBV4-2 and TRBJ2-5, with 10 nucleotides matching TRBD2. The CDR3 is 16 amino acids. The trim removed 3 bases at V and 2 bases at J, leaving 6 bases unmatched. Germline assignment: CDR1 LGHNA and CDR2 YNFKEQ. This chain's CDR3 is CASSHPGTSEQETQYF. The CDR3 coding sequence is TGTGCCAGCAGCCATCCCGGGACTAGCGAACAAGAGACCCAGTACTTC.

V usage is TRBV6-5 and J usage is TRBJ2-5, with D tentatively TRBD1 (6 bases). Germline CDR1 and CDR2: MNHEY and SVGAGI. The length of the CDR3 is 15 residues. V lost 2 bases and J 1 base, leaving 11 bases between the germline ends. CDR3 loop: CASSYDLGAQETQYF. The DNA of the CDR3 is TGTGCCAGCAGTTACGACCTGGGGGCCCAAGAGACCCAGTACTTC.

The chain is built from TRBV7-3 and TRBJ2-7; possibly TRBD1 for D (5 bases). V was shortened by 2 bases and J by 3 bases, with 8 bases between the two germline ends. The CDR3 has 13 amino acids. Germline V gene lookup returns CDR1 SGHTA and CDR2 FQGTGA. CDR3 loop: CASSLGADYEQYF. The CDR3 DNA is TGTGCCAGCAGCTTAGGGGCGGACTACGAGCAGTACTTC.

This chain joins TRBV9 and TRBJ2-5; D remains unclear. V was pared by 0 bases and J by 5 bases, with 8 bases between. The CDR3 has 13 residues. Germline V gene data show CDR1 as SGDLS and CDR2 as YYNGEE. CDR3 amino acids: CASSVGVWETQYF. The CDR3 DNA follows: TGTGCCAGCAGCGTAGGAGTTTGGGAGACCCAGTACTTC.

CDR3 region: CASSQFPKGSSSYEQYF. Here the CDR3 DNA reads TGCGCCAGCAGCCAGTTCCCAAAAGGGAGTAGCTCCTACGAGCAGTACTTC. The rearrangement links TRBV4-1 to TRBJ2-7; maybe TRBD2 (5 bases). V was trimmed by 3 bases and J by 0 bases, leaving 18 bases between them. Germline V gene lookup returns CDR1 MGHRA and CDR2 YSYEKL. This CDR3 spans 17 amino acids.

The chain uses TRBV19 and TRBJ1-4, with 9 bases aligning to TRBD1. Trimming at V came to 4 bases and at J to 13 bases, leaving 13 bases not matched to a gene. Germline V gene sequence: CDR1 LNHDA, CDR2 SQIVND (reference sequence). This CDR3 region has 15 residues. The CDR3 reads CASSTAGTGSALLFF. CDR3 DNA: TGTGCCAGTAGTACGGCCGGGACAGGGTCCGCTTTACTGTTTTTT.

V gene TRBV7-2 combines with J gene TRBJ2-3, with TRBD2 as a possible D gene (7 bases). The V gene lost 5 bases and the J gene lost 1 base, with 16 bases spanning the gap. The CDR3 contains 16 residues. Germline CDR1 and CDR2: SGHTA and FQGNSA. DNA for the CDR3: TGTGCCAGCAGCCCCGGGGGCGGGAGAGGCACAGATACGCAGTATTTT. Its protein is CASSPGGGRGTDTQYF.

The J gene is TRBJ1-5, the V gene TRBV10-1, with D unclear. The CDR3 is 15 amino acids. CDR1 is WNHNN, CDR2 SYGVQD, per germline (reference sequence). Trimming left V 7 bases short and J 3 bases short, with 16 bases between. The CDR3, as DNA: TGCGCCAGCAACTTGGTCGTTACTAACAATCAGCCCCAGCATTTT. This gives the protein CASNLVVTNNQPQHF.

This clone was seen a few times. In nucleotides, the CDR3 is TGTGCCCGACGGGCTAGCGGGACCCCTTTCTACGAGCAGTACTTC. Its protein product is CARRASGTPFYEQYF. The chain couples TRBV30 to TRBJ2-7, with 9 positions matching TRBD2. V shed 8 bases and J 3 bases; nucleotides not matched to a gene: 14. The CDR3 spans 15 residues. CDR1 is GTSNPN and CDR2 is SVGIG in the germline V gene (reference sequence).

This clone turned up a few times. This chain joins TRBV6-5 and TRBJ1-2; D is unresolved. The CDR3 has 11 residues. The V and J ends lost 6 bases and 3 bases respectively, with 5 bases between them. In germline, CDR1 is MNHEY, CDR2 SVGAGI. CDR3 residues: CASRTDYGYTF. CDR3 DNA: TGTGCCAGCAGAACAGACTATGGCTACACCTTC.

This clone was seen just once. CDR3 in amino acids: CASSPDRNYGYTF. For the CDR3, the DNA is TGTGCCAGCAGCCCGGACAGGAACTATGGCTACACCTTC. The chain couples TRBV7-2 to TRBJ1-2; 7 nucleotides agree with TRBD1. Unmatched junction bases numbered 2, after V lost 5 bases and J lost 2 bases. The CDR3 runs to 13 residues. CDR1 SGHTA and CDR2 FQGNSA come from the germline V gene.

The CDR3 DNA is TGCGCCAGCAGCCGCCAGGATTCCAGAAACACCATATATTTT. This sequence encodes CASSRQDSRNTIYF. The chain joins TRBV5-1 to TRBJ1-3; D uncertain. Germline V CDR1 and CDR2: SGHRS, YFSETQ. The CDR3 is 14 residues long. Trimming stripped 4 bases from V and 5 bases from J, with 13 bases between.

This clone was detected only a few times. The V gene is TRBV30, the J gene TRBJ1-2; D ambiguous. From germline, CDR1 is GTSNPN and CDR2 SVGIG (reference sequence). V gave up 2 bases and J gave up 0 bases, with 10 bases separating them. The CDR3 extends over 14 amino acids. The CDR3 DNA reads as TGTGCCTGGAGTCGTCCTGCAGCTAACTATGGCTACACCTTC. Translation: CAWSRPAANYGYTF.

This sequence joins TRBV28 and TRBJ1-4; 10 positions match TRBD1. V shed 3 bases and J 8 bases; nucleotides not matched to a gene: 9. CDR1 is MDHEN, CDR2 SYDVKM, per germline. The CDR3 spans 16 residues. The CDR3 loop reads CASSFRPGTGEEKLFF. The CDR3 DNA sequence: TGTGCCAGCAGTTTCCGCCCCGGGACAGGGGAGGAAAAACTGTTTTTT.